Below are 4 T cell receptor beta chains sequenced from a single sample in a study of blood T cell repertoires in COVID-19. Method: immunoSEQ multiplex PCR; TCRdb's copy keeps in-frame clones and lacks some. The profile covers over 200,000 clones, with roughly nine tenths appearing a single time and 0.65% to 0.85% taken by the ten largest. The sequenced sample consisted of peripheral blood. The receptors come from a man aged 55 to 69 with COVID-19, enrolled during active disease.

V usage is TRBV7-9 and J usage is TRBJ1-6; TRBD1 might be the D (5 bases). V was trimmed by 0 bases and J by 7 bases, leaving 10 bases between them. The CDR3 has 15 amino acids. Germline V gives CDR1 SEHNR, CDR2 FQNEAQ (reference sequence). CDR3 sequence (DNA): TGTGCCAGCAGCTTAGCAGGGGTGGGGAATTCACCCCTCCACTTT. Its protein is CASSLAGVGNSPLHF.

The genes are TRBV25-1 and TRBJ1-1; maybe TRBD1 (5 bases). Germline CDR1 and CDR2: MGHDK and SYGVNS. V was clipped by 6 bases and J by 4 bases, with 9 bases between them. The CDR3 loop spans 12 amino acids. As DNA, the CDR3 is TGTGCCAGCAGCACCCAGGGCACTGAAGCTTTCTTT. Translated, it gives CASSTQGTEAFF.

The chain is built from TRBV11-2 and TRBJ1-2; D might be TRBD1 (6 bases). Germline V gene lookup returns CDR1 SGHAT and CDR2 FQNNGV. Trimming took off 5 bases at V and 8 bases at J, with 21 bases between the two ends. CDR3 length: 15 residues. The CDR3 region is CASSVLGGAESGYTF. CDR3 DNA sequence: TGTGCCAGCAGCGTCCTCGGGGGGGCGGAGAGCGGCTACACCTTC.

CDR3 region: CASNAREGGSNQPQHF. CDR3 sequence (DNA): TGTGCCAGCAATGCTCGGGAAGGGGGAAGCAATCAGCCCCAGCATTTT. This chain joins TRBV7-9 and TRBJ1-5; perhaps TRBD1 as D (6 bases). Germline V gives CDR1 SEHNR, CDR2 FQNEAQ (reference sequence). This CDR3 contains 16 residues. Trimming stripped 7 bases from V and 1 base from J, with 17 bases between.